The 18 T cell receptor beta chains presented below share a single source sample, sequenced in a study of blood T cells in healthy people across ages (dated by TCRdb to the mid-2010s). Libraries came from 5' RACE. Sequencing was performed on an Illumina HiSeq 2500. A second about 7 to 12 cycle PCR used a sample-barcoded 5' primer and a J-beta primer mix. The public reads were reanalyzed by TCRdb: fastp trimming at Q25, MiXCR alignment, in-frame beta chains only. Rows with one shared CDR3 protein collapse into an entry with the most common genes and DNA. For this sample the table gives about 680,000 distinct CDR3 sequences, of which approximately 50% were detected only once. The ten biggest clones cover roughly 30% of the sample. Sequenced sample: blood. Receptors were obtained from a woman aged 55 to 70 in good health.

The chain has TRBV29-1 and TRBJ2-3, with TRBD1 as a possible D gene (5 bases). Germline V CDR1 and CDR2: SQVTM, ANQGSEA. The CDR3 length is 13 residues. Between the trimmed V and J ends, which lost 5 bases and 3 bases, there was a span of 12 bases. CDR3 sequence: CSVFDRPTDTQYF. CDR3 DNA sequence: TGCAGCGTTTTCGACAGACCGACAGATACGCAGTATTTT.

In its sample, this clonotype was seen a few times. J is TRBJ1-2 and V is TRBV27; weak D call: TRBD1 (6 bases). The CDR3 is 15 amino acids. The germline gives CDR1 MNHEY, CDR2 SMNVEV (reference sequence). Trimming shortened V by 4 bases and J by 2 bases, and 14 bases separated the two germline ends. The CDR3 sequence is CASSSPIRGNYGYTF. CDR3 in DNA: TGTGCCAGCAGTTCCCCGATTAGGGGGAACTATGGCTACACCTTC.

This clonotype was seen a few times. This chain joins TRBV6-2 or TRBV6-3 and TRBJ2-3; 8 bases agree with TRBD2. CDR1 and CDR2 from the germline V gene are MNHEY and SVGEGT. Losses at the gene ends were 6 bases for V and 4 bases for J; bases not matched to a gene: 6. The CDR3 runs to 14 residues. As DNA, the CDR3 is TGTGCCAGCAGACCGGGACTAGGCCCAGATACGCAGTATTTT. It codes for CASRPGLGPDTQYF.

CDR3 sequence (DNA): TGTGCCAGCAGCGAGTGGGAGCCAGATACGCAGTATTTT. Protein: CASSEWEPDTQYF. V is TRBV28 and J is TRBJ2-3; D is possibly TRBD2 (5 bases). This CDR3 contains 13 residues. Germline CDR1 reads MDHEN; CDR2 reads SYDVKM. The V gene lost 6 bases and the J gene lost 4 bases, with 11 bases spanning the gap.

This clonotype was detected only a few times. The V gene is TRBV21-1, the J gene TRBJ2-3; the table gives TRBD2 as D, unverified against the DNA. TRBV21-1 is a listed pseudogene. The CDR3 runs 15 residues. The CDR3 region is CAGSKPREGQDTQYF. In nucleotides, the CDR3 is TGTGCCGGCAGCAAACCTCGGGAGGGGCAGGATACGCAGTATTTT.

In this sample, this clonotype turned up once. Mismatch with germline at one junction end may stem from a read error. The gene calls are TRBV27 and TRBJ1-1; D gene uncertain. Germline V gene lookup returns CDR1 MNHEY and CDR2 SMNVEV (reference sequence). The CDR3 spans 15 residues. The CDR3 sequence: CASGLYWAPVSEAFF. The CDR3 DNA reads as TGTGCCAGCGGTTTATACTGGGCCCCGGTGAGCGAAGCTTTCTTT.

This clonotype was observed a handful of times. The V and J genes are TRBV6-6 and TRBJ2-7; 10 positions match TRBD2. The V segment lost 2 bases and the J segment 4 bases; nucleotides outside the gene matches: 2. The CDR3 is made up of 14 amino acids. CDR1 and CDR2 (germline): MNHNY, SVGAGI (reference sequence). This CDR3 is CASSYPGLAYEQYF. CDR3 DNA sequence: TGTGCCAGCAGTTACCCGGGACTAGCGTACGAGCAGTACTTC.

This clonotype was detected only once. The V call is TRBV11-2, the J call TRBJ2-4, with a tentative D call TRBD1 (6 bases). Germline CDR1 is SGHAT and CDR2 is FQNNGV. Trimming pared 3 bases from V and 0 bases from J, leaving 9 bases between. There are 15 residues in the CDR3. CDR3 nucleotides: TGTGCCAGCAGCTTTTCACAGGGAGCCAAAAACATTCAGTACTTC. This codes for CASSFSQGAKNIQYF.

The chain is built from TRBV5-6 and TRBJ2-2, with 8 nucleotides matching TRBD1. CDR3 size: 16 residues. Germline values: CDR1 SGHDT, CDR2 YYEEEE. V lost 0 bases and J lost 5; bases outside the gene matches: 6. CDR3 protein: CASSLARRGHTGELFF. The CDR3 coding sequence is TGTGCCAGCAGCTTGGCTCGCAGGGGGCATACCGGGGAGCTGTTTTTT.

The gene calls are TRBV20-1 and TRBJ2-1; D unresolved. TRBJ2-7 explains the end of the DNA better; the J call may be wrong. Germline V gene lookup returns CDR1 DFQATT and CDR2 SNEGSKA (reference sequence). This CDR3 comprises 14 residues. The CDR3 protein is CSAKHSSSYNEQYF. DNA of the CDR3: TGCAGTGCTAAACACTCGAGCTCCTACAATGAGCAGTACTTC.

This clonotype was observed a few times. The V gene is TRBV10-3, the J gene TRBJ2-5, with 12 positions matching TRBD2. From germline, CDR1 is ENHRY and CDR2 SYGVKD. Losses at the gene ends were 6 bases for V and 3 bases for J; bases not matched to a gene: 8. The CDR3 loop spans 16 amino acids. The CDR3 DNA reads TGTGCCATCAGGGCGGCTAGCGGGAGGGCCGAAGAGACCCAGTACTTC. Protein: CAIRAASGRAEETQYF.

The V and J genes are TRBV29-1 and TRBJ2-5; maybe TRBD2 (5 bases). The CDR3 runs 13 residues. Germline V gene lookup returns CDR1 SQVTM and CDR2 ANQGSEA. Trimming removed 8 bases from V and 11 bases from J, with 24 bases in between. As DNA, the CDR3 is TGCAGCTTCAGCGGTATCTCCTACAATGAGCAGTACTTC. It translates to CSFSGISYNEQYF.

This clonotype was recorded many times. V gene TRBV6-1 combines with J gene TRBJ2-1, with 9 bases matching TRBD2. The V segment lost 0 bases and the J segment 7 bases; nucleotides outside the gene matches: 4. Germline V CDR1 and CDR2: MNHNS, SASEGT. The CDR3 extends over 15 amino acids. The CDR3 loop reads CASSEAAGGRNEQFF. CDR3 in DNA: TGTGCCAGCAGTGAAGCTGCGGGAGGGAGAAATGAGCAGTTCTTC.

With respect to this clonotype: An end of the junction differs from the germline gene, which may be a read error. The rearrangement uses TRBV20-1 and TRBJ1-2; TRBD1 is a possible D gene (5 bases). This CDR3 spans 15 amino acids. Germline CDR1 is DFQATT and CDR2 is SNEGSKA (reference sequence). The CDR3 protein is CSARSTWGEGYGYSF. CDR3 in DNA: TGCAGTGCTAGATCGACTTGGGGGGAGGGTTATGGCTACTCCTTC.

V gene TRBV20-1 combines with J gene TRBJ2-1; D perhaps matches TRBD1 (6 bases). The germline gives CDR1 DFQATT, CDR2 SNEGSKA (reference sequence). The CDR3 consists of 15 residues. Trimming shortened V by 4 bases and J by 0 bases, and 13 bases separated the two germline ends. CDR3 in DNA: TGCAGTGCTATCAGGGGTTTAGGCTCCTACAATGAGCAGTTCTTC. Its protein is CSAIRGLGSYNEQFF.

The chain joins TRBV28 to TRBJ2-7; possibly TRBD1 for D (6 bases). Germline CDR1 and CDR2: MDHEN and SYDVKM. Trimming removed 2 bases at V and 3 bases at J, with 14 bases between. This CDR3 comprises 15 residues. The chain's CDR3 is CASSLKQGVLYEQYF. CDR3 DNA sequence: TGTGCCAGCAGTTTAAAACAGGGTGTGCTCTACGAGCAGTACTTC. The full variable domain, completed using reference TRBV28 and TRBJ2-7, is DVKVTQSSRYLVKRTGEKVFLECVQDMDHENMFWYRQDPGLGLRLIYFSYDVKMKEKGDIPEGYSVSREKKERFSLILESASTNQTSMYLCASSLKQGVLYEQYFGPGTRLTVT.

This clonotype showed up just a few times. V is TRBV6-2 or TRBV6-3 and J is TRBJ1-2, with D tentatively TRBD1 (5 bases). This CDR3 is 14 amino acids long. Deletions cut 0 bases from V and 7 bases from J, with 12 bases between. CDR1 and CDR2 from the germline V gene are MNHEY and SVGEGT. CDR3: CASSYSEGRLGYTF. DNA for the CDR3: TGTGCCAGCAGTTACTCGGAGGGGCGCCTTGGCTACACCTTC.

This clonotype turned up a few times. The chain recombines TRBV7-2 with TRBJ2-5; 8 bases fit TRBD1. The germline gives CDR1 SGHTA, CDR2 FQGNSA. The J segment lost 3 bases and the V segment lost 5 bases, leaving 8 bases of the junction unmatched. CDR3 length: 15 amino acids. The CDR3 DNA follows: TGTGCCAGCAGCCATGGACAGGGTGGGAAAGAGACCCAGTACTTC. Its protein product is CASSHGQGGKETQYF. Variable domain in full (rest from reference TRBV7-2 and TRBJ2-5): GAGVSQSPSNKVTEKGKDVELRCDPISGHTALYWYRQSLGQGLEFLIYFQGNSAPDKSGLPSDRFSAERTGGSVSTLTIQRTQQEDSAVYLCASSHGQGGKETQYFGPGTRLLVL.